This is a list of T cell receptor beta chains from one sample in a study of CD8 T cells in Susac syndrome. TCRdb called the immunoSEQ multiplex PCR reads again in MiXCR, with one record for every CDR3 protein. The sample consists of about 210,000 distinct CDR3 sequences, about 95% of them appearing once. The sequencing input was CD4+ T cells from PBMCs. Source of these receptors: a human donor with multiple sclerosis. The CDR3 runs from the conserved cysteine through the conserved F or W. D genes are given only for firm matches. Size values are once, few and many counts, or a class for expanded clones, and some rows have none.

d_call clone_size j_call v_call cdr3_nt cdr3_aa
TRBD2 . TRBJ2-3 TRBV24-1 TGTGCCACCAGTGATCCGACTAGCGGGGGCTACACAGATACGCAGTATTTT CATSDPTSGGYTDTQYF
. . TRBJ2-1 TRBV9 TGTGCCAGCAGCGTAGGCCCAGCCGGTAATCTGAATGAGCAGTTCTTC CASSVGPAGNLNEQFF
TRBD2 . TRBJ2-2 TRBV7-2 TGTGCCAGCAGCTTCTCACCTAGCGGCAACACCGGGGAGCTGTTTTTT CASSFSPSGNTGELFF
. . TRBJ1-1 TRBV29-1 TGCAGCTATCAAATCACGCTGGGGAACACTGAAGCTTTCTTT CSYQITLGNTEAFF
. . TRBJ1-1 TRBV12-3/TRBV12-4 TGTGCCAGCAGGGCTGGACGGGTGAACACTGAAGCTTTCTTT CASRAGRVNTEAFF
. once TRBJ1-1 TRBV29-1 TGCAGCTCCACCGGGAGAACTAACACTGAAGCTTTCTTT CSSTGRTNTEAFF
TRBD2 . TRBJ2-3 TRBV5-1 TGCGCCAGCAGCTCGGGACTAGCGGGGGTGGATACGCAGTATTTT CASSSGLAGVDTQYF
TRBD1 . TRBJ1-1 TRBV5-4 TGTGCCAGCGGGACCGGGACAGCCACTGAAGCTTTCTTT CASGTGTATEAFF
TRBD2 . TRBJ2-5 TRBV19 TGTGCCAGTAGTAGGAAGAGCGGGGGAGAGACCCAGTACTTC CASSRKSGGETQYF
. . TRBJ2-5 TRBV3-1 TGTGCCAGCAGCCCCGACGCAGTTCCATCCTCGGAGACCCAGTACTTC CASSPDAVPSSETQYF
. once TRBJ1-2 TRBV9 TGTGCCAGCAGCGTAGAGGGACGGCAGGCGCGTGGCTACACCTTC CASSVEGRQARGYTF
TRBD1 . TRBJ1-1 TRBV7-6 TGTGCCAGCAGCGAAAGGACAGGGAAGGAAGCTTTCTTT CASSERTGKEAFF
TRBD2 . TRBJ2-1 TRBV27 TGTGCCAGCAGTTTCCGGCTAGCGGGAGTAGGAGAGCAGTTCTTC CASSFRLAGVGEQFF
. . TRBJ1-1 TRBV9 TGTGCCAGCAGCGTAGATGGGGGCCGGAACACTGAAGCTTTCTTT CASSVDGGRNTEAFF
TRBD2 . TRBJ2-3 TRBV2 TGTGCCAGCAGTCTAGCGGGCCCCGCAGATACGCAGTATTTT CASSLAGPADTQYF
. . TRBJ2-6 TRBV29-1 TGCAGCGTGTACTCTGGGGCCAACGTCCTGACTTTC CSVYSGANVLTF
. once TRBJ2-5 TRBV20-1 TGCAGTGCTACCGCAGGGGCGATGGAGACCCAGTACTTC CSATAGAMETQYF
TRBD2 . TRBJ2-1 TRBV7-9 TGTGCCAGCAGCTTCGGGACTAGCGGGGCCTACAATGAGCAGTTCTTC CASSFGTSGAYNEQFF
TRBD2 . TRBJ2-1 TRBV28 TGTGCCAGCAGTTTGGTAACTAGCGGGACGAATGAGCAGTTCTTC CASSLVTSGTNEQFF
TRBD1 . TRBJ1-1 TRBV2 TGTGCCAGCAGTACTCGACAGGGAAAAGCTTTCTTT CASSTRQGKAFF
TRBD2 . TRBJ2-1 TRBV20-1 TGCAGTGCTAGAGATATAGCGGGTCCCTACAATGAGCAGTTCTTC CSARDIAGPYNEQFF
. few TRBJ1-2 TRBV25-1 TGTGCCAGCACGGACAACTATGGCTACACCTTC CASTDNYGYTF
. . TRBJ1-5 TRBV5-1 TGCGCCAGCAGCTTCACCCCTGGGCAGCCCCAGCATTTT CASSFTPGQPQHF
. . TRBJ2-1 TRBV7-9 TGTGCCAGCAGGGGGGCAGAGCAGTTCTTC CASRGAEQFF
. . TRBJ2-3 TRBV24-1 TGTGCCACCAGTGAGACAACAGCAGATACGCAGTATTTT CATSETTADTQYF
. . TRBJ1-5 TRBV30 TGTGCCTGGGCGGCAGACCTAGAGCAGCCCCAGCATTTT CAWAADLEQPQHF
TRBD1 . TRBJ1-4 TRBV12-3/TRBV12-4 TGTGCCAGCAGTTTAAGAGGGGGCACGGAAAAACTGTTTTTT CASSLRGGTEKLFF
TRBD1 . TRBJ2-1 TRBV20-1 TGCAGTGCAGCTGGGACAGGCTCCTACAATGAGCAGTTCTTC CSAAGTGSYNEQFF
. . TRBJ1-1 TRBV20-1 TGCAGTGCTAGTATGGCCTCCATGAACACTGAAGCTTTCTTT CSASMASMNTEAFF
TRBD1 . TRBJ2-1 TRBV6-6 TGTGCCGGTAGGACAGGGGGCCTTGGTGAGCAGTTCTTC CAGRTGGLGEQFF
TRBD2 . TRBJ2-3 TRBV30 TGTGCCTGGGTCCCCACTAGCGGGGGGCACACAGATACGCAGTATTTT CAWVPTSGGHTDTQYF